The table lists the clone carrying this TCR beta chain with many counts. The data are from a study of T cells in Graves' hyperthyroidism and ophthalmopathy. Germline trimming cut 2 bases from V and 2 bases from J; bases unmatched to any gene: 8. From germline, CDR1 is MGHRA and CDR2 YSYEKL. This CDR3 region has 16 residues. Using RNA transcripts as the source, TCR beta CDR3 regions were amplified. HTBI primers were employed in a first-round RT-PCR of the TCR CDR3. TCRdb independently ran MiXCR on the multiplex PCR reads; one entry per CDR3 protein. This sample has hundreds of thousands of distinct CDR3 sequences, with roughly 15% found just once.

The sequence was collected from a woman under 30 with Graves' hyperthyroidism. The chain uses TRBV4-1 and TRBJ2-5, with 7 bases fitting TRBD1. Sequenced: blood. CDR3 amino acids: CASSQYTGTVQETQYF. CDR3 DNA: TGCGCCAGCAGCCAATACACCGGGACAGTACAAGAGACCCAGTACTTC.